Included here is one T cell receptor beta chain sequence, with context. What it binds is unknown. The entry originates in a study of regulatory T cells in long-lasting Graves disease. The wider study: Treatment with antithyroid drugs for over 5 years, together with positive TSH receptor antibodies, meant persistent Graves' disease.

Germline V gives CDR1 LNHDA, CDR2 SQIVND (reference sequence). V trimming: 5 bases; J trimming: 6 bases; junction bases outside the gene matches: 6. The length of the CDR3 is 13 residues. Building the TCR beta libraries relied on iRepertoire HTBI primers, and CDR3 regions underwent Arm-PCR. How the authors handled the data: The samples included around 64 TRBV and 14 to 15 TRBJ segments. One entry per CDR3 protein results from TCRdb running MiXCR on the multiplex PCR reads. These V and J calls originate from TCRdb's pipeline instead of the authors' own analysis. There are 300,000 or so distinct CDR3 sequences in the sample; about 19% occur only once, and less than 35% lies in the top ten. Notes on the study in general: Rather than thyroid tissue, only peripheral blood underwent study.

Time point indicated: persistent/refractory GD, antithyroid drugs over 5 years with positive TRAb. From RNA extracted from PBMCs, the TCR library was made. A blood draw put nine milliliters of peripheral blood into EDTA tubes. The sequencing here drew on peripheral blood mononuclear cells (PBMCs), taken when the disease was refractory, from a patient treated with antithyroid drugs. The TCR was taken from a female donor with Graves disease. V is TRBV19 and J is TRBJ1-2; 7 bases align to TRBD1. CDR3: CASSPRQGNGYTF. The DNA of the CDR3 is TGTGCCAGTAGTCCCCGACAGGGTAATGGCTACACCTTC.